A single sample gave rise to the 9 T cell receptor beta chains below, sequenced in a study of radiotherapy plus CTLA-4 blockade in lung cancer. Method: immunoSEQ multiplex PCR; TCRdb's copy keeps in-frame clones and lacks some. The sample consists of some 110,000 clones, nearly 80% of them appearing once. This material consisted of peripheral blood, taken from a patient treated with radiotherapy plus ipilimumab. The receptors originated from a human donor with non-small cell lung cancer who had a partial response to radiotherapy plus ipilimumab.

The V call is TRBV29-1, the J call TRBJ2-7; 10 bases are a match to TRBD2. Germline V gene data show CDR1 as SQVTM and CDR2 as ANQGSEA. V was clipped by 7 bases and J by 2 bases; unmatched bases: 11. The CDR3 consists of 15 residues. CDR3 in DNA: TGCAGCGGGGCTAGCGGGAGTCGGAAGGCCTACGAGCAGTACTTC. It encodes CSGASGSRKAYEQYF.

The V call is TRBV4-3, the J call TRBJ1-6, with a tentative D call TRBD1 (6 bases). V was shortened by 0 bases and J by 7 bases, with 10 bases between the two germline ends. This CDR3 has 15 amino acids. Germline V CDR1 and CDR2: LGHNA, YSLEER. The CDR3 region is CASSQEQGNNSPLHF. The CDR3 nucleotides are TGCGCCAGCAGCCAAGAACAGGGAAACAATTCACCCCTCCACTTT.

The rearrangement joins TRBV27 to TRBJ1-5; D may be TRBD1 (6 bases). The CDR3 length is 15 residues. V was cut by 3 bases and J by 5 bases, with 14 bases left in between. Germline V gives CDR1 MNHEY, CDR2 SMNVEV (reference sequence). CDR3 DNA: TGTGCCAGCAGTTTGGACAGCCTTTCCTATCAGCCCCAGCATTTT. It translates to CASSLDSLSYQPQHF.

This clone was detected once. The chain carries TRBV4-3 and TRBJ2-1, with 9 positions matching TRBD2. The CDR3 is 16 residues long. V was pared by 3 bases and J by 4 bases, with 7 bases of the junction left unmatched. From germline, CDR1 is LGHNA and CDR2 YSLEER. This CDR3 is CASSHGLAGLYNEQFF. As DNA, the CDR3 is TGCGCCAGCAGCCATGGTCTAGCGGGACTTTACAATGAGCAGTTCTTC.

This clone was seen more than once but under ten times. The V and J genes are TRBV6-5 and TRBJ2-1; TRBD2 might be the D (6 bases). V was cut by 4 bases and J by 5 bases, with 12 bases left in between. From germline, CDR1 is MNHEY and CDR2 SVGAGI. The length of the CDR3 is 14 residues. The CDR3 nucleotides read TGTGCCAGCAGTTCCACCGGGAGCAACAATGAGCAGTTCTTC. Translated, it gives CASSSTGSNNEQFF.

This chain joins TRBV14 and TRBJ2-2; maybe TRBD2 (5 bases). Trimming pared 1 base from V and 4 bases from J, leaving 16 bases between. The CDR3 covers 17 residues. Germline CDR1 SGHDN, CDR2 FVKESK. The CDR3: CASSQVMAGAFTGELFF. In DNA form, the CDR3 reads TGTGCCAGCAGCCAAGTAATGGCGGGCGCCTTCACCGGGGAGCTGTTTTTT.

The J gene is TRBJ2-1, the V gene TRBV23-1; 10 bases align to TRBD1. TRBV23-1 is sorted into the ORF group, with uncertain function. This CDR3 is built from 17 residues. Germline trimming cut 6 bases from V and 7 bases from J; bases unmatched to any gene: 15. The chain's CDR3 is CASSPTGPGQGTNEQFF. CDR3 nucleotide sequence: TGCGCCAGCAGCCCTACAGGGCCGGGACAGGGGACGAATGAGCAGTTCTTC.

V is TRBV4-1 and J is TRBJ2-5; tentative D call: TRBD2 (6 bases). The V end lost 4 bases, the J end lost 2 bases, and 14 bases lay between the germline ends. Germline-derived CDR1 and CDR2 are MGHRA and YSYEKL. This CDR3 is 15 amino acids long. The CDR3 loop is CASSPLEGSQETQYF. DNA for the CDR3: TGCGCCAGCAGCCCCCTGGAGGGTTCTCAAGAGACCCAGTACTTC.

This clone was seen more than once but under ten times. The chain combines TRBV5-1 with TRBJ2-1; 8 nucleotides line up with TRBD1. The CDR3 runs 17 residues. The V gene end was trimmed by 0 bases and the J gene end by 9 bases; junction bases not matched to a gene: 14. CDR1 is SGHRS and CDR2 is YFSETQ in the germline V gene. The CDR3 reads CASSLGPRDRFPAEQFF. The CDR3 nucleotides are TGCGCCAGCAGCTTGGGGCCCCGGGACAGGTTCCCGGCTGAGCAGTTCTTC.